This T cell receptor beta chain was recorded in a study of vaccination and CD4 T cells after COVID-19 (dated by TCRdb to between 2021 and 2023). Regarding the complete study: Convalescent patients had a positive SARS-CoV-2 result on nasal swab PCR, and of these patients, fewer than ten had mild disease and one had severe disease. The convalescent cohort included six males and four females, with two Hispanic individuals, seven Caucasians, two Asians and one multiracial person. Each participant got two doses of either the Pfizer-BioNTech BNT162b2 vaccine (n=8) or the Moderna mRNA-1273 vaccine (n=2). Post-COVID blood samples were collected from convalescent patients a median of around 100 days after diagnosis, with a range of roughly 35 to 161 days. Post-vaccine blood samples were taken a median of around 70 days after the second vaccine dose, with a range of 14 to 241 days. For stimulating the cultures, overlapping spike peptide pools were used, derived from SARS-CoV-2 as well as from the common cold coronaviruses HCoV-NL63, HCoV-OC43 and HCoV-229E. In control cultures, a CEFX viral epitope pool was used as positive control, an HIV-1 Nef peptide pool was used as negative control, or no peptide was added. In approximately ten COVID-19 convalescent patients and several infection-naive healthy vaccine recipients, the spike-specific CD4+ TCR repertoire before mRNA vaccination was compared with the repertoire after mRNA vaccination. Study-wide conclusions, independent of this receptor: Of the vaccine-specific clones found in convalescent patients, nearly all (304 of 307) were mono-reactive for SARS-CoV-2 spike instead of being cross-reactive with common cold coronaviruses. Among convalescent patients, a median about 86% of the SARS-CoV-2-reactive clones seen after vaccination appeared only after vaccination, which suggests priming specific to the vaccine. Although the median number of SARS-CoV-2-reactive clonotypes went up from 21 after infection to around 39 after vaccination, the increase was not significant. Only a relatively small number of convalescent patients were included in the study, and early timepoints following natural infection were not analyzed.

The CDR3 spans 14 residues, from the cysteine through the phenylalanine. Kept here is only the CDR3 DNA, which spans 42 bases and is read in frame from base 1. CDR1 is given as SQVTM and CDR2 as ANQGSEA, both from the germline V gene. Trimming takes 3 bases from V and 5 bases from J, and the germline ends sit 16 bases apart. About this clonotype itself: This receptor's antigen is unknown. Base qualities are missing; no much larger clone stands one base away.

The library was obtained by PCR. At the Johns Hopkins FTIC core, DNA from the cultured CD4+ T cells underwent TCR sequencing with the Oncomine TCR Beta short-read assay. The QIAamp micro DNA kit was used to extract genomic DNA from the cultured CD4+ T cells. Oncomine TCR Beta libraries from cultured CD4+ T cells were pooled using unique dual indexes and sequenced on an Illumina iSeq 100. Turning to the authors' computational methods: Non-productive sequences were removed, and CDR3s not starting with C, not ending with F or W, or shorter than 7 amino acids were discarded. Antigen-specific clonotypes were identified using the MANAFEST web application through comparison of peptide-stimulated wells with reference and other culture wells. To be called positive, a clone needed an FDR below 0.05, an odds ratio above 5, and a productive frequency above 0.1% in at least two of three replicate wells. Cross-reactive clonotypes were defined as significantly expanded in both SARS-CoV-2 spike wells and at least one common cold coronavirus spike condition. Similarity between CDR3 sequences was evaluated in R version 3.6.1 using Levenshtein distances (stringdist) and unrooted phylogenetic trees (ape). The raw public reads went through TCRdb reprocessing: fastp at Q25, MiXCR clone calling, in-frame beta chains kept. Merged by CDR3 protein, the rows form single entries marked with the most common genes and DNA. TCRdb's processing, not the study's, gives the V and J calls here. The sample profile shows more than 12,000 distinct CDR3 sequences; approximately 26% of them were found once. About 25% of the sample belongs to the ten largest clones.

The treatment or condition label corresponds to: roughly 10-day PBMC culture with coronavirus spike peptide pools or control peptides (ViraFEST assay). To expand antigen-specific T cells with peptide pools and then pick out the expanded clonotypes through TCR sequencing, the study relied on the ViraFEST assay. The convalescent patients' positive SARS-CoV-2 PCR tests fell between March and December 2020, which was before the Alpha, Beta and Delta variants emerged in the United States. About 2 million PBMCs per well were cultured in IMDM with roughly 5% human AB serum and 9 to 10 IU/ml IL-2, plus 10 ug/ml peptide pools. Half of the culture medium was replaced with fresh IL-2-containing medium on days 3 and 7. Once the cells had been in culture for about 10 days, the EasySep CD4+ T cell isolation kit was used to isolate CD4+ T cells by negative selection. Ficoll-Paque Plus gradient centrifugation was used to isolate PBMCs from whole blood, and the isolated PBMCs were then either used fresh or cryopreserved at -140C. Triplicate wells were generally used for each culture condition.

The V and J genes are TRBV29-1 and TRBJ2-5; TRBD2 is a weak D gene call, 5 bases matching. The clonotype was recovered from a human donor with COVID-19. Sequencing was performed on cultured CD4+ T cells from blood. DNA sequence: TGCAGCGTTGAGGTTGCGGCTAGCTGGGAGACCCAGTACTTC. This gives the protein CSVEVAASWETQYF.